This paragraph reports one TCR beta chain. Resections took place in Japan or China from 2014 to 2017. Measured with immunoSEQ multiplex PCR; TCRdb has only the in-frame clones, and not every one. The profile covers about 4,000 clones, with roughly 80% appearing a single time and 11% taken by the ten largest. The sample originates from a study of immune evolution from preneoplasia to lung adenocarcinoma. V lost 5 bases and J lost 5, with 16 bases in between. This CDR3 has 14 amino acids. From germline, CDR1 is MDHEN and CDR2 SYDVKM. The sequenced material came from FFPE minimally invasive lung adenocarcinoma tissue. This TCR was recovered from an older person with lung adenocarcinoma. The rearrangement uses TRBV28 and TRBJ2-7, with D possibly being TRBD2 (7 bases). The DNA of the CDR3 is TGTGCCAGCAGTCACAGGGAGGGGGTCGACGAGCAGTACTTC. Its protein product is CASSHREGVDEQYF.